One sample yielded the 14 T cell receptor beta chains listed below, sequenced in a study of Ad26.COV2.S vaccination and SARS-CoV-2 variants. As to treatment: roughly 19 received Ad26.COV2.S at low or high dose, single or two shots; about 5 received placebo; per-sample allocation not given. After the first vaccine or placebo injection, samples were drawn on day 63. Produced via immunoSEQ multiplex PCR; TCRdb's table is partial and in-frame only. The sample lists fewer than 800,000 clones; more than 80% were seen once. The material was peripheral blood, obtained in a trial of Ad26.COV2.S vaccine versus placebo. All receptors derive from a person aged 18-65 years who received the Ad26.COV2.S COVID-19 vaccine or a placebo.

J is TRBJ2-1 and V is TRBV11-2; the D gene is possibly TRBD2 (6 bases). Trimming stripped 4 bases from V and 8 bases from J, with 9 bases between. There are 12 residues in the CDR3. CDR1 and CDR2 from the germline V gene are SGHAT and FQNNGV. The CDR3: CASSSLAYEQFF. Here the CDR3 DNA reads TGTGCCAGCAGCTCACTAGCTTATGAGCAGTTCTTC.

The gene calls are TRBV6-5 and TRBJ2-2; 10 bases agree with TRBD1. The trim removed 5 bases at V and 8 bases at J, leaving 8 bases unmatched. The germline gives CDR1 MNHEY, CDR2 SVGAGI. The CDR3 runs to 15 residues. CDR3 coding DNA: TGTGCCAGCAGTCGCCGGGACAGGGGATCTGGGGAGCTGTTTTTT. It is translated as CASSRRDRGSGELFF.

J is TRBJ1-5 and V is TRBV7-2; D may be TRBD1 (5 bases). The CDR3 spans 14 residues. V was clipped by 4 bases and J by 5 bases, with 12 bases between them. Per germline, CDR1 SGHTA and CDR2 FQGNSA. The CDR3 region has the DNA TGTGCCAGCAGCTCCAGGGTGAGGGATCAGCCCCAGCATTTT. Protein sequence: CASSSRVRDQPQHF. Full variable domain (missing parts from reference TRBV7-2 and TRBJ1-5): GAGVSQSPSNKVTEKGKDVELRCDPISGHTALYWYRQSLGQGLEFLIYFQGNSAPDKSGLPSDRFSAERTGGSVSTLTIQRTQQEDSAVYLCASSSRVRDQPQHFGDGTRLSIL.

The chain uses TRBV3-1 (or the pseudogene TRBV3-2) and TRBJ1-6, with TRBD1 matching 8 bases. The CDR3 totals 15 residues. The V gene's germline CDR1 is LGHDT and CDR2 YNNKEL (reference sequence). The V segment lost 0 bases and the J segment 9 bases; nucleotides outside the gene matches: 4. The CDR3 coding sequence is TGTGCCAGCAGCCAAGAGTGGACAGGGAGTTCACCCCTCCACTTT. Its protein is CASSQEWTGSSPLHF.

The chain recombines TRBV27 with TRBJ1-5; TRBD1 aligns across 7 bases. The CDR3 totals 14 residues. Germline lookup yields CDR1 MNHEY and CDR2 SMNVEV (reference sequence). Germline trimming cut 6 bases from V and 3 bases from J; bases unmatched to any gene: 5. The CDR3 spells CASRVGQFNQPQHF. CDR3 DNA: TGTGCCAGCAGGGTGGGACAGTTCAATCAGCCCCAGCATTTT.

The chain couples TRBV5-5 to TRBJ1-3; TRBD1 matches at 7 bases. V was clipped by 5 bases and J by 4 bases; unmatched bases: 6. Germline V gives CDR1 SGHKS, CDR2 YYEKEE (reference sequence). The CDR3 has 14 amino acids. The CDR3 DNA is TGTGCCAGCAGAGACAGGGTCCCCGGAAACACCATATATTTT. It encodes CASRDRVPGNTIYF.

The chain has TRBV18 and TRBJ1-1; D is undetermined. Trimming took 4 bases from V and 1 from J, leaving 4 bases between them. This CDR3 has 12 amino acids. Germline CDR1 and CDR2: KGHSH and LQKENI. CDR3 sequence: CASSLENTEAFF. The CDR3 DNA follows: TGTGCCAGCTCACTTGAGAACACTGAAGCTTTCTTT.

This CDR3 is CASRSSGGNEQFF. CDR3 DNA: TGTGCCAGCAGAAGTTCGGGGGGCAATGAGCAGTTCTTC. V usage is TRBV25-1 and J usage is TRBJ2-1, with 7 bases identical to TRBD2. V shed 6 bases and J 6 bases; nucleotides not matched to a gene: 5. The CDR3 has 13 residues. The germline gives CDR1 MGHDK, CDR2 SYGVNS. The complete variable domain, with remaining parts taken from reference TRBV25-1 and TRBJ2-1, reads EADIYQTPRYLVIGTGKKITLECSQTMGHDKMYWYQQDPGMELHLIHYSYGVNSTEKGDLSSESTVSRIRTEHFPLTLESARPSHTSQYLCASRSSGGNEQFFGPGTRLTVL.

The V and J genes are TRBV30 and TRBJ1-2; TRBD1 might be the D (5 bases). Trimming removed 2 bases at V and 7 bases at J, with 8 bases between. The CDR3 extends over 11 amino acids. Germline loops: CDR1 GTSNPN, CDR2 SVGIG (reference sequence). CDR3 coding DNA: TGTGCCTGGAGTCACGGGGCTGGCTACACCTTC. This translates into CAWSHGAGYTF.

The chain is built from TRBV30 and TRBJ2-1, with 7 positions matching TRBD2. This CDR3 comprises 17 residues. J was trimmed by 1 base and V by 1 base; bases with no gene match: 10. CDR1 GTSNPN and CDR2 SVGIG come from the germline V gene (reference sequence). The CDR3 protein is CAWSGGSAGVSYNEQFF. In DNA, the CDR3 is TGTGCCTGGAGTGGTGGCTCGGCGGGAGTTTCCTACAATGAGCAGTTCTTC.

The count of this clone is one. The chain employs TRBV18 and TRBJ2-2; 9 positions match TRBD1. The CDR3 extends over 15 amino acids. Germline CDR1 KGHSH, CDR2 LQKENI. The ends lost 0 bases at V and 5 bases at J; junction bases unmatched: 1. CDR3 sequence (DNA): TGTGCCAGCTCACCACCGGGACAGGGAACCGGGGAGCTGTTTTTT. Its protein is CASSPPGQGTGELFF.

This rearrangement joins TRBV27 to TRBJ1-1; D unclear. The V end lost 0 bases, the J end lost 7 bases, and 12 bases lay between the germline ends. The CDR3 runs to 14 residues. Germline V lookup: CDR1 MNHEY, CDR2 SMNVEV (reference sequence). The CDR3 spells CASSLSRLDREAFF. The CDR3 bases are TGTGCCAGCAGTTTATCCCGCCTCGATCGTGAAGCTTTCTTT.

The chain joins TRBV7-2 to TRBJ1-1; D uncertain. The CDR3 has 13 residues. Trimming shortened V by 0 bases and J by 11 bases, and 13 bases separated the two germline ends. CDR1 and CDR2 (germline): SGHTA, FQGNSA. The CDR3 DNA is TGTGCCAGCAGCTTAGCGTCCCCCCGTCAGGCTTTCTTT. Its protein product is CASSLASPRQAFF. The entire variable domain, with the rest obtained from reference TRBV7-2 and TRBJ1-1, is as follows: GAGVSQSPSNKVTEKGKDVELRCDPISGHTALYWYRQSLGQGLEFLIYFQGNSAPDKSGLPSDRFSAERTGGSVSTLTIQRTQQEDSAVYLCASSLASPRQAFFGQGTRLTVV.

The rearrangement links TRBV10-3 to TRBJ2-7, with 10 nucleotides matching TRBD2. After removal of 4 bases from V and 0 bases from J, the junction contained 6 bases not matched to a gene. This CDR3 comprises 16 residues. Germline V CDR1 and CDR2: ENHRY, SYGVKD. The chain's CDR3 is CAISVGLAESSYEQYF. CDR3 bases: TGTGCCATCAGTGTTGGACTAGCGGAAAGCTCCTACGAGCAGTACTTC.